The 19 T cell receptor beta chains reported below all come from one sample, sequenced in a study of cytomegalovirus exposure and HLA in healthy donors. PCR used 60 Vbeta primers and 13 Jbeta primers. TCRdb's table, derived via immunoSEQ multiplex PCR, lists solely in-frame clones and lacks some. The sample has 110,000 to 150,000 clones; around 75% are singletons. Input material: PBMCs. The receptors here all came from a woman aged 25 to 39 in good health and CMV-seronegative.

The rearrangement joins TRBV7-8 to TRBJ2-7, with D perhaps matching TRBD2 (6 bases). Trimming cost V 5 bases and J 4 bases, with 24 bases left between them. CDR1 SGHVS and CDR2 FQNEAQ come from the germline V gene. This CDR3 has 17 amino acids. The CDR3 DNA is TGTGCCAGCAGCCATGTCGTACTATCTCGGAGGGTATACGAGCAGTACTTC. This codes for CASSHVVLSRRVYEQYF. The variable domain in full, with the rest retrieved from reference TRBV7-8 and TRBJ2-7, is GAGVSQSPRYKVAKRGQDVALRCDPISGHVSLFWYQQALGQGPEFLTYFQNEAQLDKSGLPSDRFFAERPEGSVSTLKIQRTQQEDSAVYLCASSHVVLSRRVYEQYFGPGTRLTVT.

The gene calls are TRBV7-9 and TRBJ2-1; possibly TRBD1 for D (7 bases). CDR1 is SEHNR and CDR2 is FQNEAQ in the germline V gene (reference sequence). Trimming stripped 1 base from V and 2 bases from J, with 18 bases between. The CDR3 has 18 residues. CDR3 amino acids: CASSLVRGDSEAYNEQFF. The CDR3 nucleotides read TGTGCCAGCAGCTTAGTTAGGGGGGACAGTGAAGCCTACAATGAGCAGTTCTTC.

The chain recombines TRBV28 with TRBJ1-2, with 8 bases fitting TRBD1. This CDR3 is built from 14 residues. Germline assignment: CDR1 MDHEN and CDR2 SYDVKM. J lost 8 bases, V lost 8 bases, and 13 bases had no gene match. CDR3 coding DNA: TGTGCCAGCTGTGCAGGGGGCGATAGATGCGGCTACACCTTC. This gives the protein CASCAGGDRCGYTF.

This chain uses TRBV6-5 with TRBJ2-2; 7 positions match TRBD1. From germline, CDR1 is MNHEY and CDR2 SVGAGI. This CDR3 is 14 amino acids long. J was trimmed by 3 bases and V by 7 bases; bases with no gene match: 5. DNA of the CDR3: TGTGCCAGCAAGGGACAGCCAGACACCGGGGAGCTGTTTTTT. Its translation: CASKGQPDTGELFF.

The chain carries TRBV5-8 and TRBJ1-2, with 12 bases fitting TRBD1. The V segment lost 5 bases and the J segment 3 bases; nucleotides outside the gene matches: 5. From germline, CDR1 is SGHTS and CDR2 YDEGEE. CDR3 length: 15 amino acids. CDR3 sequence: CASSTGTGGHYGYTF. CDR3 bases: TGTGCCAGCAGTACCGGGACAGGGGGCCACTATGGCTACACCTTC. Full variable domain (missing parts from reference TRBV5-8 and TRBJ1-2): EAGVTQSPTHLIKTRGQQATLRCSPISGHTSVYWYQQALGLGLQFLLWYDEGEERNRGNFPPRFSGRQFPNYSSELNVNALELEDSALYLCASSTGTGGHYGYTFGSGTRLTVV.

The chain is built from TRBV10-3 and TRBJ2-2; 9 nucleotides match TRBD1. The CDR3 is 14 residues long. V trimming: 7 bases; J trimming: 6 bases; junction bases outside the gene matches: 6. Germline values: CDR1 ENHRY, CDR2 SYGVKD. The CDR3 sequence: CAITRTGDPGELFF. CDR3 sequence (DNA): TGTGCCATCACCAGGACAGGGGATCCCGGGGAGCTGTTTTTT.

The chain has TRBV5-1 and TRBJ2-1; 7 bases align to TRBD2. Germline CDR1 is SGHRS and CDR2 is YFSETQ. Losses at the gene ends were 0 bases for V and 10 bases for J; bases not matched to a gene: 4. This CDR3 comprises 13 residues. CDR3 nucleotide sequence: TGCGCCAGCAGCTTGGGTACAGCGGGGGAGCAGTTCTTC. This gives the protein CASSLGTAGEQFF.

The rearrangement links TRBV28 to TRBJ1-5; no clear D gene. The CDR3 has 15 amino acids. V was clipped by 7 bases and J by 0 bases, with 13 bases between them. Germline V CDR1 and CDR2: MDHEN, SYDVKM. The CDR3 is CASTTPPYSNQPQHF. The CDR3 DNA reads as TGTGCCAGCACCACACCCCCGTATAGCAATCAGCCCCAGCATTTT.

V is TRBV5-1 and J is TRBJ2-3; 11 nucleotides match TRBD2. Trimming removed 4 bases from V and 6 bases from J; junction bases left unmatched: 10. CDR1 and CDR2 (germline): SGHRS, YFSETQ. CDR3 length: 16 residues. CDR3 DNA: TGCGCCAGCAGCCCTCTTAGCGGGAGGGCCGGGGATACGCAGTATTTT. It is translated as CASSPLSGRAGDTQYF.

The V call is TRBV7-3, the J call TRBJ2-3; 7 bases map to TRBD2. This CDR3 spans 15 amino acids. Germline CDR1 reads SGHTA; CDR2 reads FQGTGA. V was pared by 3 bases and J by 2 bases, with 5 bases of the junction left unmatched. CDR3 nucleotides: TGTGCCAGCAGCTTGAGGAGCGGGAACACAGATACGCAGTATTTT. It translates to CASSLRSGNTDTQYF.

The genes are TRBV7-9 and TRBJ1-4, with a possible D match to TRBD1 (6 bases). V dropped 2 bases and J dropped 8 bases, with 12 bases sitting between them. The CDR3 covers 14 residues. Germline V gene sequence: CDR1 SEHNR, CDR2 FQNEAQ (reference sequence). The CDR3 DNA is TGTGCCAGCAGCTTACAGGGGACCCAAGAAAAACTGTTTTTT. This encodes CASSLQGTQEKLFF.

The chain combines TRBV5-6 with TRBJ1-1; perhaps TRBD1 as D (5 bases). Trimming took 4 bases from V and 0 from J, leaving 10 bases between them. The germline V gene encodes CDR1 SGHDT and CDR2 YYEEEE. The CDR3 sequence is 14 residues long. DNA for the CDR3: TGTGCCAGCAGCAAGGCAGGGTTGAACACTGAAGCTTTCTTT. Translation: CASSKAGLNTEAFF.

The chain recombines TRBV5-8 with TRBJ2-6; D gene uncertain. This CDR3 has 17 residues. Trimming removed 4 bases from V and 0 bases from J, with 14 bases in between. The V gene's germline CDR1 is SGHTS and CDR2 YDEGEE. The CDR3 coding sequence is TGTGCCAGCAGCCGAACTGGTACTTCCTCTGGGGCCAACGTCCTGACTTTC. Translated: CASSRTGTSSGANVLTF.

This chain connects TRBV7-9 to TRBJ1-2; D possibly corresponds to TRBD1 (6 bases). From germline, CDR1 is SEHNR and CDR2 FQNEAQ (reference sequence). Trimming shortened V by 1 base and J by 3 bases, and 18 bases separated the two germline ends. The CDR3 runs to 17 residues. CDR3 nucleotide sequence: TGTGCCAGCAGCTTAGGAGACCGACAGGTTTGGGACTATGGCTACACCTTC. Protein: CASSLGDRQVWDYGYTF.

This clone was observed a few times. This chain uses TRBV29-1 with TRBJ2-1; 9 bases agree with TRBD1. Germline-derived CDR1 and CDR2 are SQVTM and ANQGSEA. The junction had 14 bases not matched to a gene; V was cut back by 7 bases and J by 7 bases. CDR3 length: 15 amino acids. CDR3 sequence (DNA): TGCAGCGGCTCCGGGGACAGGGTTGCCTTGAATGAGCAGTTCTTC. It yields the protein CSGSGDRVALNEQFF.

The chain carries TRBV19 and TRBJ1-5; D might be TRBD1 (5 bases). Germline loops: CDR1 LNHDA, CDR2 SQIVND (reference sequence). The CDR3 runs to 16 residues. V was shortened by 8 bases and J by 0 bases, with 17 bases between the two germline ends. This chain's CDR3 is CASAGPTSDSNQPQHF. In DNA form, the CDR3 reads TGTGCCAGTGCGGGGCCCACTTCGGATAGCAATCAGCCCCAGCATTTT.

This clone was observed a handful of times. This sequence joins TRBV5-1 and TRBJ2-1; 15 nucleotides line up with TRBD2. The CDR3 is 20 residues long. After removal of 3 bases from V and 8 bases from J, the junction contained 18 bases not matched to a gene. Germline V gives CDR1 SGHRS, CDR2 YFSETQ. The CDR3 here is CASSSYPGLAGGRIGDEQFF. Here the CDR3 DNA reads TGCGCCAGCAGCTCCTACCCTGGACTAGCGGGAGGGCGAATTGGGGATGAGCAGTTCTTC.

J is TRBJ2-2 and V is TRBV10-3; D perhaps matches TRBD2 (5 bases). The CDR3 runs to 16 residues. Trimming removed 2 bases from V and 2 bases from J, with 12 bases in between. CDR1 is ENHRY and CDR2 is SYGVKD in the germline V gene. The CDR3 DNA follows: TGTGCCATCAGTGAGGAAAAGCGGAGTAACACCGGGGAGCTGTTTTTT. Translating it yields CAISEEKRSNTGELFF.

The J gene is TRBJ1-1, the V gene TRBV9; the D gene is possibly TRBD1 (6 bases). Germline CDR1 is SGDLS and CDR2 is YYNGEE. The length of the CDR3 is 14 residues. V was clipped by 3 bases and J by 5 bases, with 14 bases between them. CDR3 in DNA: TGTGCCAGCAGCGCCGCAAGGGGGGGGACTGAAGCTTTCTTT. Its translation is CASSAARGGTEAFF. The full variable domain, with the rest looked up from reference TRBV9 and TRBJ1-1, is DSGVTQTPKHLITATGQRVTLRCSPRSGDLSVYWYQQSLDQGLQFLIQYYNGEERAKGNILERFSAQQFPDLHSELNLSSLELGDSALYFCASSAARGGTEAFFGQGTRLTVV.